This paragraph covers one TCR beta chain sequence. From the 5' RACE reads, TCRdb called clonotypes with MiXCR, one entry per CDR3 protein. The sample comprises 360,000 or so distinct CDR3 sequences, 25% to 30% of which are singletons, and approximately 13% rests with the top ten. Germline values: CDR1 LNHNV, CDR2 YYDKDF (reference sequence). With V trimmed by 5 bases and J by 5 bases, 8 bases remained unmatched. This CDR3 has 14 amino acids. These data are taken from a study of T-cell memory formation after mild COVID-19. Sequencing was done on a sample of PBMCs or a T cell subset sorted from them (not recorded which). This receptor was taken from an adult woman who had mild COVID-19 (a few samples of this study predate the infection). Cell type and time point are not known. V usage is TRBV15 and J usage is TRBJ2-5, with TRBD2 matching over 7 bases. CDR3 loop: CATSPRAGRETQYF. In nucleotides, the CDR3 is TGTGCCACCAGCCCTCGAGCGGGAAGGGAGACCCAGTACTTC.